One sample yielded the 29 T cell receptor beta chains listed below, sequenced in a study of blood T cell repertoires in COVID-19. Assay used: immunoSEQ multiplex PCR; TCRdb lists only in-frame clones, some missing. The profile shows roughly 100,000 clones, over 75% of them singletons. Sequencing used peripheral blood. These receptors were obtained from an elderly woman with acute or convalescent COVID-19.

The gene calls are TRBV5-5 and TRBJ1-2; D is perhaps TRBD1 (6 bases). Trimming shortened V by 1 base and J by 0 bases, and 13 bases separated the two germline ends. The germline gives CDR1 SGHKS, CDR2 YYEKEE (reference sequence). The CDR3 covers 16 residues. The CDR3 sequence is CASSLRWDTTNYGYTF. The CDR3 DNA reads TGTGCCAGCAGCTTGAGGTGGGACACAACTAACTATGGCTACACCTTC.

The rearrangement joins TRBV28 to TRBJ1-2; D is uncertain. Trimming stripped 3 bases from V and 4 bases from J, with 12 bases between. The CDR3 extends over 14 amino acids. Looked up from germline, CDR1 is MDHEN and CDR2 is SYDVKM. CDR3 sequence reads: CASSLRGILYGYTF. In nucleotides, the CDR3 is TGTGCCAGCAGTTTGCGCGGGATTCTCTATGGCTACACCTTC.

A single count supports this clone. The rearrangement uses TRBV18 and TRBJ2-1, with 7 bases that match TRBD2. The V and J ends lost 6 bases and 2 bases, in that order; junction bases with no gene match: 7. The CDR3 loop spans 15 amino acids. Germline lookup yields CDR1 KGHSH and CDR2 LQKENI. The CDR3 region has the DNA TGTGCCAGCTCCCTTACTAGCGATCCCTACAATGAGCAGTTCTTC. Translated, it gives CASSLTSDPYNEQFF.

This chain uses TRBV21-1 with TRBJ2-5; the listed D gene, TRBD1, was not tested against the DNA. TRBV21-1 is deemed a pseudogene. The CDR3 is made up of 14 amino acids. The CDR3 nucleotides are TGTGCCAGCAGCAAAGGGGAAGGACAGGAGACCCAGTACTTC. Translated, it gives CASSKGEGQETQYF.

The chain employs TRBV18 and TRBJ1-1, with TRBD1 as a possible D gene (5 bases). This CDR3 contains 12 residues. CDR1 is KGHSH, CDR2 LQKENI, per germline. The V and J ends lost 0 bases and 11 bases respectively, with 10 bases between them. CDR3 DNA sequence: TGTGCCAGCTCACCACCCCAGGGTTCGGCTTTCTTT. Translated, it gives CASSPPQGSAFF.

The rearrangement uses TRBV5-1 and TRBJ2-2; 10 positions match TRBD1. Germline V gene data show CDR1 as SGHRS and CDR2 as YFSETQ. The CDR3 contains 16 residues. Trimming at V came to 4 bases and at J to 3 bases, leaving 6 bases not matched to a gene. The CDR3 is CASSGRDRGYTGELFF. CDR3 nucleotide sequence: TGCGCCAGCAGCGGACGGGACAGGGGCTACACCGGGGAGCTGTTTTTT.

This clone occurred a few times. V is TRBV18 and J is TRBJ2-2; 10 bases agree with TRBD1. This CDR3 is built from 18 residues. V lost 3 bases to trimming and J lost 3 bases; unmatched junction nucleotides: 10. In germline, CDR1 is KGHSH, CDR2 LQKENI. The CDR3: CASSPRPVGTGDTGELFF. CDR3 coding DNA: TGTGCCAGCTCACCCCGACCTGTCGGGACAGGGGACACCGGGGAGCTGTTTTTT.

The chain uses TRBV6-5 and TRBJ2-3; 8 bases are shared with TRBD1. This CDR3 spans 15 amino acids. The germline V gene encodes CDR1 MNHEY and CDR2 SVGAGI. Trimming cost V 4 bases and J 6 bases; bases outside gene matches: 9. The CDR3 DNA follows: TGTGCCAGCAGTTTAAATGCAGGGGGCGCGGATACGCAGTATTTT. Translation gives CASSLNAGGADTQYF.

CDR3 sequence reads: CAWSGTGGRYGYTF. CDR3 DNA: TGTGCCTGGAGTGGGACAGGGGGAAGATATGGCTACACCTTC. V and J are TRBV30 and TRBJ1-2; TRBD1 matches at 10 bases. The ends lost 1 base at V and 5 bases at J; junction bases unmatched: 4. Germline V gene data show CDR1 as GTSNPN and CDR2 as SVGIG (reference sequence). The CDR3 totals 14 residues.

The chain carries TRBV7-9 and TRBJ2-3; 7 bases fit TRBD2. The trim removed 2 bases at V and 0 bases at J, leaving 5 bases unmatched. Germline V CDR1 and CDR2: SEHNR, FQNEAQ (reference sequence). The CDR3 is 16 residues long. The CDR3 sequence is CASSLWRGTSTDTQYF. The CDR3 DNA sequence: TGTGCCAGCAGCTTATGGCGGGGGACCAGCACAGATACGCAGTATTTT. Combining the CDR3 with reference TRBV7-9 and TRBJ2-3 gives the whole variable domain DTGVSQNPRHKITKRGQNVTFRCDPISEHNRLYWYRQTLGQGPEFLTYFQNEAQLEKSRLLSDRFSAERPKGSFSTLEIQRTEQGDSAMYLCASSLWRGTSTDTQYFGPGTRLTVL.

The chain joins TRBV12-3 or TRBV12-4 to TRBJ2-7; perhaps TRBD1 as D (5 bases). Between the trimmed V and J ends, which lost 1 base and 3 bases, there was a span of 7 bases. The CDR3 spans 13 residues. The DNA of the CDR3 is TGTGCCAGCAGTTTAGACAGGAACTACGAGCAGTACTTC. It specifies CASSLDRNYEQYF.

The chain has TRBV28 and TRBJ1-1; no reliable D call. The V gene's germline CDR1 is MDHEN and CDR2 SYDVKM. The CDR3 extends over 11 amino acids. V lost 10 bases and J 4 bases, leaving 10 bases between the germline ends. The CDR3, as DNA: TGTGCCACCACTTCAGGCACTGAAGCTTTCTTT. Translating gives CATTSGTEAFF.

V gene TRBV7-2 combines with J gene TRBJ2-7, with D possibly being TRBD2 (5 bases). Trimming took off 5 bases at V and 1 base at J, with 12 bases between the two ends. Germline CDR1 reads SGHTA; CDR2 reads FQGNSA. The CDR3 has 14 amino acids. CDR3 sequence (DNA): TGTGCCAGCAGCCTCGGGATGGGGTCCTACGAGCAGTACTTC. This sequence encodes CASSLGMGSYEQYF.

The chain is built from TRBV19 and TRBJ2-3; 8 positions match TRBD2. Per the germline V gene, CDR1 is LNHDA and CDR2 is SQIVND (reference sequence). The V gene end was trimmed by 1 base and the J gene end by 0 bases; junction bases not matched to a gene: 3. The CDR3 contains 16 residues. CDR3 residues: CASSIGGLVSTDTQYF. CDR3 in DNA: TGTGCCAGTAGTATAGGGGGACTAGTAAGCACAGATACGCAGTATTTT.

V usage is TRBV4-1 and J usage is TRBJ2-5; TRBD2 aligns across 13 bases. Germline CDR1 reads MGHRA; CDR2 reads YSYEKL. The CDR3 length is 16 residues. V lost 4 bases to trimming and J lost 5 bases; unmatched junction nucleotides: 7. DNA of the CDR3: TGCGCCAGCAGCCCTACTAGCGGGGGGGCCCGGGAGACCCAGTACTTC. This sequence encodes CASSPTSGGARETQYF.

This chain joins TRBV6-4 and TRBJ2-3; 11 nucleotides agree with TRBD1. V lost 5 bases, J lost 7 bases, and 2 bases stayed unmatched. The CDR3 is made up of 13 amino acids. Germline values: CDR1 MRHNA, CDR2 SNTAGT. The CDR3 DNA reads TGTGCCAGCAGTAGGGACAGGGGGTATACGCAGTATTTT. It encodes CASSRDRGYTQYF.

The chain links TRBV10-3 to TRBJ2-1, with 8 nucleotides matching TRBD2. CDR3 length equals 14 residues. The germline V gene has CDR1 ENHRY and CDR2 SYGVKD. Germline trimming cut 4 bases from V and 4 bases from J; bases unmatched to any gene: 3. CDR3 loop: CAISVGGGYNEQFF. The CDR3 nucleotides are TGTGCCATCAGTGTAGGCGGGGGGTACAATGAGCAGTTCTTC.

Here the CDR3 DNA reads TGTGCCTGGAGTGTACCGCTGGCAGGCCACTTCTACGAGCAGTACTTC. It specifies CAWSVPLAGHFYEQYF. V is TRBV30 and J is TRBJ2-7; no reliable D call. V was cut by 0 bases and J by 3 bases, with 18 bases left in between. This CDR3 has 16 residues. CDR1 is GTSNPN, CDR2 SVGIG, per germline (reference sequence). Complete variable domain (other parts from reference TRBV30 and TRBJ2-7): SQTIHQWPATLVQPVGSPLSLECTVEGTSNPNLYWYRQAAGRGLQLLFYSVGIGQISSEVPQNLSASRPQDRQFILSSKKLLLSDSGFYLCAWSVPLAGHFYEQYFGPGTRLTVT.

The chain has TRBV2 and TRBJ1-2; D is perhaps TRBD1 (6 bases). The CDR3 sequence is 13 residues long. Per germline, CDR1 SNHLY and CDR2 FYNNEI. Between the trimmed V and J ends, which lost 3 bases and 8 bases, there was a span of 13 bases. The CDR3 DNA reads as TGTGCCAGCAGTGATAACAGGGCTATCGGCTACACCTTC. The encoded protein is CASSDNRAIGYTF. Using reference TRBV2 and TRBJ1-2 for the parts outside the CDR3, the full variable domain is EPEVTQTPSHQVTQMGQEVILRCVPISNHLYFYWYRQILGQKVEFLVSFYNNEISEKSEIFDDQFSVERPDGSNFTLKIRSTKLEDSAMYFCASSDNRAIGYTFGSGTRLTVV.

The chain uses TRBV11-2 and TRBJ1-3; D gene ambiguous. There are 13 residues in the CDR3. Germline CDR1 SGHAT, CDR2 FQNNGV. V lost 3 bases and J lost 4, with 7 bases in between. This CDR3 reads CASSFTQGNTIYF. In nucleotides, the CDR3 is TGTGCCAGCAGCTTTACACAGGGAAACACCATATATTTT.

The rearrangement links TRBV19 to TRBJ1-5, with 7 bases lining up with TRBD1. The length of the CDR3 is 18 residues. V shed 4 bases, J shed 0 bases, and the junction held 12 bases outside the gene matches. Germline loops: CDR1 LNHDA, CDR2 SQIVND (reference sequence). Written as DNA, the CDR3 is TGTGCCAGTAGTACCACAGGGGCAGGTCGGGGTAGCAATCAGCCCCAGCATTTT. It is translated as CASSTTGAGRGSNQPQHF.

This clone was counted a few times. The chain is built from TRBV9 and TRBJ1-2; D is uncertain. CDR3 length: 15 amino acids. CDR1 is SGDLS and CDR2 is YYNGEE in the germline V gene. V shed 3 bases and J shed 7 bases, with 19 bases lying between them. Here the CDR3 reads CASSADYVASGGYTF. CDR3 nucleotide sequence: TGTGCCAGCAGCGCAGACTATGTAGCGAGTGGTGGCTACACCTTC.

V gene TRBV14 combines with J gene TRBJ2-2; 12 bases map to TRBD2. The V segment lost 0 bases and the J segment 4 bases; nucleotides outside the gene matches: 9. The germline V gene encodes CDR1 SGHDN and CDR2 FVKESK. CDR3 length: 19 residues. CDR3 sequence: CASSQDFPSGGAVTGELFF. The CDR3 DNA reads as TGTGCCAGCAGCCAAGATTTCCCTAGCGGGGGGGCAGTCACCGGGGAGCTGTTTTTT.

The chain combines TRBV5-3 with TRBJ1-3; no reliable D call. TRBV5-3 is an ORF for which the function is uncertain. V lost 2 bases, J lost 2 bases, and 11 bases lay in between. CDR3 size: 15 residues. The CDR3 bases are TGTGCCAGAAGCTTCGGGAGATTGGCTGGAAACACCATATATTTT. Translating gives CARSFGRLAGNTIYF.

This sequence joins TRBV18 and TRBJ1-6; TRBD1 matches at 9 bases. Losses at the gene ends were 6 bases for V and 5 bases for J; bases not matched to a gene: 2. Germline CDR1 and CDR2: KGHSH and LQKENI. CDR3 length: 14 residues. The CDR3 DNA sequence: TGTGCCAGCTCCGGACAGGGGAATAATTCACCCCTCCACTTT. Translation: CASSGQGNNSPLHF.

This chain joins TRBV7-9 and TRBJ2-1; maybe TRBD2 (6 bases). CDR1 and CDR2 (germline): SEHNR, FQNEAQ (reference sequence). The CDR3 runs to 17 residues. V shed 6 bases and J shed 8 bases, with 26 bases lying between them. Here the CDR3 reads CASRTTAVRTTLDEQFF. CDR3 in DNA: TGTGCCAGCAGGACTACGGCGGTGAGGACTACCTTGGATGAGCAGTTCTTC.

V gene TRBV10-3 combines with J gene TRBJ1-1, with no clear D. V dropped 0 bases and J dropped 3 bases, with 2 bases sitting between them. The CDR3 is made up of 12 amino acids. Germline loops: CDR1 ENHRY, CDR2 SYGVKD. CDR3 loop: CAISESDTEAFF. The CDR3 nucleotides are TGTGCCATCAGTGAGTCCGACACTGAAGCTTTCTTT.

The V gene is TRBV6-5, the J gene TRBJ1-1; tentative D call: TRBD1 (6 bases). Between the trimmed V and J ends, which lost 6 bases and 5 bases, there was a span of 16 bases. In germline, CDR1 is MNHEY, CDR2 SVGAGI. The CDR3 is 14 amino acids. The CDR3 protein is CASSSRTAGTEAFF. CDR3 sequence (DNA): TGTGCCAGCAGCTCAAGGACAGCTGGGACTGAAGCTTTCTTT.

J is TRBJ2-1 and V is TRBV19; 9 bases are a match to TRBD2. CDR1 LNHDA and CDR2 SQIVND come from the germline V gene (reference sequence). This CDR3 is 14 amino acids long. V gave up 5 bases and J gave up 7 bases; unmatched junction bases: 6. The CDR3 region has the DNA TGTGCCAGTAGTCTCCTAGCGGGGTGGAATGAGCAGTTCTTC. It yields the protein CASSLLAGWNEQFF.